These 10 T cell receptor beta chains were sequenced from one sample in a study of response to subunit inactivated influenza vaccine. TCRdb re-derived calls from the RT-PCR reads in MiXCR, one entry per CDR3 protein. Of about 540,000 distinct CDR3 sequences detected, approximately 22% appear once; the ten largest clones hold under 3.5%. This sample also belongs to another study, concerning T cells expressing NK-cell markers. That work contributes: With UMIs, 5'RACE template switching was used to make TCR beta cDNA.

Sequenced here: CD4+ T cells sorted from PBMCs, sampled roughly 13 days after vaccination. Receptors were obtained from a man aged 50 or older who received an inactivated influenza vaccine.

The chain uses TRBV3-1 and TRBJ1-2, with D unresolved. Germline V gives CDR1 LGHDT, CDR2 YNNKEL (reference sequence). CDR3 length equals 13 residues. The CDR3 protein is CASGLDGYYGYTF. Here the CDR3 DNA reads TGTGCTAGTGGCTTAGACGGATACTATGGCTACACCTTC. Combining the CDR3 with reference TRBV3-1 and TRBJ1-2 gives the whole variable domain DTAVSQTPKYLVTQMGNDKSIKCEQNLGHDTMYWYKQDSKKFLKIMFSYNNKELIINETVPNRFSPKSPDKAHLNLHINSLELGDSAVYFCASGLDGYYGYTFGSGTRLTVV.

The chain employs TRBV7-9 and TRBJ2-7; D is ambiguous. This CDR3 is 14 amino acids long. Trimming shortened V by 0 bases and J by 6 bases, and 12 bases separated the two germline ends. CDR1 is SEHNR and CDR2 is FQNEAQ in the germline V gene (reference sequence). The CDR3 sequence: CASSLARQASEQYF. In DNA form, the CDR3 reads TGTGCCAGCAGCTTAGCGCGGCAGGCTAGCGAGCAGTACTTC.

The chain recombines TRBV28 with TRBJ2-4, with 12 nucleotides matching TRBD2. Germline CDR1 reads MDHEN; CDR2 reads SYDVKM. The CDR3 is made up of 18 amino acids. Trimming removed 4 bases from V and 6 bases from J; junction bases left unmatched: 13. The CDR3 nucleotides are TGTGCCAGCAGTTCCTCCCGACTAGCGGGGGTCCCCATAAACATTCAGTACTTC. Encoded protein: CASSSSRLAGVPINIQYF.

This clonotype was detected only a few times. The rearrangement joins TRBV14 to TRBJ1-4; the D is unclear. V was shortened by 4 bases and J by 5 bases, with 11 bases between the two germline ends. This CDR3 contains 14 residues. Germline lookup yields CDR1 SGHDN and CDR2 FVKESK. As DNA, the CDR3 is TGTGCCAGCAGCCCCCGGCAGAGCAATGAAAAACTGTTTTTT. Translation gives CASSPRQSNEKLFF.

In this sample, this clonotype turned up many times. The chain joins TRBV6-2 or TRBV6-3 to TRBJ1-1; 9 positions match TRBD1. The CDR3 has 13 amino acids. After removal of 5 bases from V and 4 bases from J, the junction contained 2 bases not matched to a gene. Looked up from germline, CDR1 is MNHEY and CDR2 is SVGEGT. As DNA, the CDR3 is TGTGCCAGCAGTAGGACAGGGGTCACTGAAGCTTTCTTT. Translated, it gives CASSRTGVTEAFF.

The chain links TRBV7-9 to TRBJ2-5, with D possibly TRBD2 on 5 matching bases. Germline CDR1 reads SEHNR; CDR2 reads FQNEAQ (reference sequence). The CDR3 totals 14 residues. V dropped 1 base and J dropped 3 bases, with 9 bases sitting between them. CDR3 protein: CASSLGGEKETQYF. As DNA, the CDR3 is TGTGCCAGCAGCTTAGGGGGAGAGAAAGAGACCCAGTACTTC. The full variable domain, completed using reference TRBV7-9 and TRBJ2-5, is DTGVSQNPRHKITKRGQNVTFRCDPISEHNRLYWYRQTLGQGPEFLTYFQNEAQLEKSRLLSDRFSAERPKGSFSTLEIQRTEQGDSAMYLCASSLGGEKETQYFGPGTRLLVL.

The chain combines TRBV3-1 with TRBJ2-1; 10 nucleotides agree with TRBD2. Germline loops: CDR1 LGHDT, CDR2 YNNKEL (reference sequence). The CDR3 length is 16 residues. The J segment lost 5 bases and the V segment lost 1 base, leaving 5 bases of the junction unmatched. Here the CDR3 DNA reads TGTGCCAGCAGCCAAGTTAGGCTAGCGGGAGACAATGAGCAGTTCTTC. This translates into CASSQVRLAGDNEQFF.

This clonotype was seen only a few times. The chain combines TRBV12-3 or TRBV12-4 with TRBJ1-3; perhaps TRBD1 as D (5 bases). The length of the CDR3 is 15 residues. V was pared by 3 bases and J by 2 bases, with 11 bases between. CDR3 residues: CASSLGGLTGNTIYF. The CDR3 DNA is TGTGCCAGCAGTTTGGGGGGACTTACTGGAAACACCATATATTTT.

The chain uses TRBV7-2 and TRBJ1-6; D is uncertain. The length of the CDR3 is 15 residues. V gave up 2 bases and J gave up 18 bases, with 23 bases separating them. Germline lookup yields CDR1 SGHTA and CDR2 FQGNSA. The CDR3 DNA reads TGTGCCAGCAGCTTATACAGTTTCGGGCCGCTTTTGCCCCACTTT. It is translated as CASSLYSFGPLLPHF.

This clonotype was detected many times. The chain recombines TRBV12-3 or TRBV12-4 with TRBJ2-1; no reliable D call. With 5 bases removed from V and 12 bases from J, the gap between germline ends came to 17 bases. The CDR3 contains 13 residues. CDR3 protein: CASSPPGPHGQFF. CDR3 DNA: TGTGCCAGCAGTCCCCCCGGACCACACGGGCAGTTCTTC.